This TCR beta chain appears in the sequencing data of a study of graft-versus-host responses after intestinal transplantation. CDR1 and CDR2 (germline): GTSNPN, SVGIG (reference sequence). The V gene lost 3 bases and the J gene lost 4 bases, with 9 bases spanning the gap. The CDR3 covers 12 residues. Study findings and constraints: GvH clones turned up in recipient marrow; some had shown up first in ileum or blood. Declines in HvG clones occurring early post-transplant were associated with peak circulating GvH clone levels.

This clone was seen a single time. Its antigen remains unidentified. Sequencing used immunoSEQ multiplex PCR; TCRdb keeps in-frame clones, though not all of them. The sample carries around 130,000 clones, 90% to 95% recorded once. This clonotype originated in a human donor who received an intestinal transplant. The V gene is TRBV30, the J gene TRBJ2-5, with D possibly matching TRBD1 (5 bases). The source material was unstimulated CD4+ T cells sorted from spleen or lymph node cells, sampled before intestinal transplant. The CDR3 loop is CAWSPQGETQYF. The CDR3 coding sequence is TGTGCCTGGAGCCCCCAGGGAGAGACCCAGTACTTC.